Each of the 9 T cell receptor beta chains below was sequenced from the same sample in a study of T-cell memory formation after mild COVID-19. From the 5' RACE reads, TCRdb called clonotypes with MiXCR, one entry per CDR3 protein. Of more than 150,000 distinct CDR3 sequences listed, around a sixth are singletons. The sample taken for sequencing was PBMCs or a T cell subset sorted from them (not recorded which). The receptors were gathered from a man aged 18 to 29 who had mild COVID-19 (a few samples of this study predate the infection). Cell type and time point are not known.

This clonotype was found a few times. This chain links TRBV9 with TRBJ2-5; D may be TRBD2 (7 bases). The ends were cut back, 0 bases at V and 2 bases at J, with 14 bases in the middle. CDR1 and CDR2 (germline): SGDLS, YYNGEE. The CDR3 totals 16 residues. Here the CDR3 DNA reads TGTGCCAGCAGCGTAGTTGGAGGGGGAGGGCAAGAGACCCAGTACTTC. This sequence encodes CASSVVGGGGQETQYF.

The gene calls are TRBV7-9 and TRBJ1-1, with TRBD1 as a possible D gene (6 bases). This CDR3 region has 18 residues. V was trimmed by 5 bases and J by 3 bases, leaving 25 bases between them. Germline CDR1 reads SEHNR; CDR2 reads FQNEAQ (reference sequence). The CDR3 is CASSRPPLTGLEDTEAFF. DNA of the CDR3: TGTGCCAGCAGCAGGCCCCCCCTAACAGGGTTGGAAGACACTGAAGCTTTCTTT.

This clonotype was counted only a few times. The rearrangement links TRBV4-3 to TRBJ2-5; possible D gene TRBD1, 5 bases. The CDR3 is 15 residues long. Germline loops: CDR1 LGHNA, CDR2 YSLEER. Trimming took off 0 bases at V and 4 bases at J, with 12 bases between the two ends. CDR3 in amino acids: CASSQDYRQPETQYF. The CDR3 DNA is TGCGCCAGCAGCCAAGATTATCGACAGCCAGAGACCCAGTACTTC.

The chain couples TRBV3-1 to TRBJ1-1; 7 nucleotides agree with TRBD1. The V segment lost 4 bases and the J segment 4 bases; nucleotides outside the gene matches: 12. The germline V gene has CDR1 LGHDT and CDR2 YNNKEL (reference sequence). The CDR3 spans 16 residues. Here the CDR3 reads CASSPTGGQGVTEAFF. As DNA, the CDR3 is TGTGCCAGCAGCCCGACCGGCGGGCAGGGGGTCACTGAAGCTTTCTTT.

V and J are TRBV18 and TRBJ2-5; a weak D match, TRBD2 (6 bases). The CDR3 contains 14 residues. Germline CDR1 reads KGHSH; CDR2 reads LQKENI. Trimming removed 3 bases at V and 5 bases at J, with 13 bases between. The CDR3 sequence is CASSPTGDSETQYF. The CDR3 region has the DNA TGTGCCAGCTCACCCACGGGGGATTCGGAGACCCAGTACTTC.

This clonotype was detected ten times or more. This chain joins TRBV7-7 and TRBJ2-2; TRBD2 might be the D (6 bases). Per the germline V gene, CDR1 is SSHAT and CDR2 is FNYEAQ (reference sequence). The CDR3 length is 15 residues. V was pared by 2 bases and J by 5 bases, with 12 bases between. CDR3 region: CASSLRLGGTGELFF. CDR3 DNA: TGTGCCAGCAGCTTACGGTTGGGGGGAACCGGGGAGCTGTTTTTT.

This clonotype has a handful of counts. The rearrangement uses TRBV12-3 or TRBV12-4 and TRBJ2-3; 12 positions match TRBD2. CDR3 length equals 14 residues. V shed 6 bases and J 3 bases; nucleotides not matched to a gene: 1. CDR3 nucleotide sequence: TGTGCCAGCAGCACTAGCGGGGGGACAGATACGCAGTATTTT. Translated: CASSTSGGTDTQYF.

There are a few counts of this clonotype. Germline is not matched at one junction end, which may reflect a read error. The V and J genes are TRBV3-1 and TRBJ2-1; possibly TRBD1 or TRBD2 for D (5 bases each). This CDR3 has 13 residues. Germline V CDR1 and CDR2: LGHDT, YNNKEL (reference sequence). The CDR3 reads CASSQAGGTPMLF. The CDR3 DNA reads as TGTGCCAGCAGCCAAGCTGGGGGAACCCCGATGCTCTTC.

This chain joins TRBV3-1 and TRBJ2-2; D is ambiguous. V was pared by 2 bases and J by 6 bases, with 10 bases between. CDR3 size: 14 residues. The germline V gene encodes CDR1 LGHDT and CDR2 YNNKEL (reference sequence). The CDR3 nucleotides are TGTGCCAGCAGCCAAATCTGGGTGCCCGGGGAGCTGTTTTTT. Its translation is CASSQIWVPGELFF.